This T cell receptor (beta chain) is from a study of early T cells in non-severe SARS-CoV-2 infection (dated by TCRdb to 2020 to 2022). Background on the whole study: Because TCR sequencing relied on bulk RNA taken from unsorted whole blood, pairing of alpha and beta chains was not possible. Broader findings and caveats from the paper: VDJdb matching was skewed toward anti-spike CD8 responses and likely underestimated virus-specific expansions by missing private and CD4 specificities.

Library construction relied on 5' RACE. TCRdb names NextSeq 500 as the instrument used. In the TCR library protocol, unique molecular identifiers were attached to individual cDNA molecules to correct for PCR bias and sequencing error. Sequencing covered both TCR alpha and beta chains, and within each sample the abundances of alpha and beta sequences were tightly co-correlated. Turning to the authors' computational methods: Decombinator V4 was used to perform V gene, J gene and CDR3 annotation of TCR sequences. TCRs were defined as expanded if a significant change between any two time points was detected under a Poisson model with p below 0.0001. TCR abundances were normalised to the total number of TCRs sequenced per sample and expressed as counts per million. MAIT TCRs were defined by TRAV1-2 paired with TRAJ12, TRAJ20 or TRAJ33, and iNKT TCRs by TRAV10 paired with TRAJ18. A search of VDJdb, accessed on 1 November 2021, was run for TCRs annotated to CMV, EBV and SARS-CoV-2, with TCRs annotated for multiple antigens excluded. TCRdb handled the public reads itself, with Q25 trimming in fastp and clone calling in MiXCR, and kept productive beta chains. Each CDR3 protein appears once, grouped with its most common genes and DNA. These V and J calls rely on TCRdb rather than the paper's analysis. The sample contains 26,000 or so distinct CDR3 sequences, approximately 5.1% of them found a single time. 4% of the sample belongs to the ten largest clones.

From the cysteine up to the phenylalanine, the CDR3 has a length of 11 residues. Just the 33-base CDR3 DNA is kept, in frame starting at base 1. The germline V gene supplies CDR1 LGHNT and CDR2 FRNRAP. The junction carries 4 bases between V and J, which are trimmed by 6 bases and 4 bases respectively. The study was a case-control design nested within a healthcare worker cohort in London, UK, with weekly nasopharyngeal swab PCR tests and blood sampling. Healthcare workers were recruited during the week of the UK lockdown, between 23 and 31 March 2020, and followed weekly for up to roughly 16 weeks. This clonotype was seen at least ten times. Its antigen is still unknown. Within one base of it there is no much larger clone, and no base qualities were kept.

This TCR derives from an adult who was a healthcare worker with PCR-confirmed SARS-CoV-2 infection or an uninfected control (not recorded which). The sequenced material came from whole blood. The sequence joins TRBV12-5 to TRBJ1-5; the D segment cannot be called with confidence. For the CDR3, the sequence is CASGTNQPQHF. DNA sequence: TGTGCTAGTGGCACAAATCAGCCCCAGCATTTT. With the portions outside the CDR3 filled from the reference TRBV12-5 and TRBJ1-5 genes, the complete variable region becomes DARVTQTPRHKVTEMGQEVTMRCQPILGHNTVFWYRQTMMQGLELLAYFRNRAPLDDSGMPKDRFSAEMPDATLATLKIQPSEPRDSAVYFCASGTNQPQHFGDGTRLSIL.